This entry lists 32 T cell receptor beta chains sequenced from one sample in a study of blood T cell repertoires in COVID-19. Generated by immunoSEQ multiplex PCR, the TCRdb table keeps only in-frame clones and is missing some. The sample includes around 460,000 clones, around 90% of them seen just once. Source material: peripheral blood. These receptor sequences come from a man between 18 and 29 years old with COVID-19, enrolled during active disease.

The chain has TRBV9 and TRBJ2-2, with 9 bases fitting TRBD1. With V trimmed by 4 bases and J by 2 bases, 6 bases remained unmatched. The CDR3 contains 16 residues. Germline V gives CDR1 SGDLS, CDR2 YYNGEE. The DNA for the CDR3 is TGTGCCAGCAGCCCCCGGACAGGGGTCAACACCGGGGAGCTGTTTTTT. It translates to CASSPRTGVNTGELFF.

The rearrangement links TRBV10-3 to TRBJ1-6, with D possibly matching TRBD1 (6 bases). V dropped 5 bases and J dropped 3 bases, with 11 bases sitting between them. The CDR3 extends over 15 amino acids. Germline CDR1 reads ENHRY; CDR2 reads SYGVKD. Here the CDR3 DNA reads TGTGCCATCAGTCAGGGGAGCCACTATAATTCACCCCTCCACTTT. Translated: CAISQGSHYNSPLHF.

V and J are TRBV27 and TRBJ1-6; tentatively, D is TRBD1 (5 bases). The germline V gene has CDR1 MNHEY and CDR2 SMNVEV (reference sequence). Trimming took 5 bases from V and 0 from J, leaving 17 bases between them. The CDR3 spans 18 residues. CDR3 protein: CASSQQTDLSSYNSPLHF. For the CDR3, the DNA is TGTGCCAGCAGTCAACAGACAGATCTGAGCTCCTATAATTCACCCCTCCACTTT.

The chain couples TRBV5-1 to TRBJ1-1; the D gene is possibly TRBD1 (6 bases). Trimming shortened V by 5 bases and J by 1 base, and 12 bases separated the two germline ends. Germline V gene data show CDR1 as SGHRS and CDR2 as YFSETQ. The CDR3 runs 14 residues. The CDR3 protein is CASSPTGKNTEAFF. The CDR3 DNA reads TGCGCCAGCAGTCCTACAGGGAAGAACACTGAAGCTTTCTTT.

In this sample, this clone turned up once. The chain joins TRBV12-5 to TRBJ1-2; 8 bases agree with TRBD1. There are 14 residues in the CDR3. The trim removed 3 bases at V and 4 bases at J, leaving 4 bases unmatched. Germline V lookup: CDR1 LGHNT, CDR2 FRNRAP. The CDR3 is CASGFQGAFYGYTF. CDR3 in DNA: TGTGCTAGTGGTTTTCAGGGGGCATTCTATGGCTACACCTTC.

This chain uses TRBV7-9 with TRBJ2-5, with unresolved D. V was cut by 5 bases and J by 0 bases, with 4 bases left in between. Germline V gives CDR1 SEHNR, CDR2 FQNEAQ (reference sequence). The CDR3 spans 12 residues. The CDR3 spells CASSPNQETQYF. The CDR3 DNA follows: TGTGCCAGCAGCCCCAACCAAGAGACCCAGTACTTC.

As regards this clone: Germline is not matched at one junction end, which may reflect a read error. V gene TRBV6-1 combines with J gene TRBJ1-2, with 7 nucleotides matching TRBD1. Germline CDR1 MNHNS, CDR2 SASEGT. CDR3 length: 11 residues. CDR3 loop: CASREGQVYTF. The CDR3 DNA sequence: TGTGCCAGCAGGGAAGGACAGGTTTACACCTTC.

This sequence joins TRBV6-5 and TRBJ2-7; TRBD2 might be the D (6 bases). The CDR3 runs 15 residues. V lost 2 bases and J lost 1, with 12 bases in between. Germline V gene lookup returns CDR1 MNHEY and CDR2 SVGAGI. Here the CDR3 reads CASSYGGTVSYEQYF. In DNA, the CDR3 is TGTGCCAGCAGTTACGGAGGGACGGTTTCCTACGAGCAGTACTTC.

V usage is TRBV3-1 (or the pseudogene TRBV3-2) and J usage is TRBJ2-2; 10 bases fit TRBD2. This CDR3 has 18 amino acids. V was pared by 4 bases and J by 0 bases, with 8 bases of the junction left unmatched. Germline CDR1 and CDR2: LGHDT and YNNKEL (reference sequence). The CDR3 DNA reads as TGTGCCAGCAGCCGCAAACTTAGCGGGAGGTCGAACACCGGGGAGCTGTTTTTT. Its protein is CASSRKLSGRSNTGELFF.

The chain is built from TRBV6-5 and TRBJ1-2, with D uncertain. CDR1 and CDR2 (germline): MNHEY, SVGAGI. The V end lost 5 bases, the J end lost 2 bases, and 6 bases lay between the germline ends. This CDR3 has 12 residues. CDR3: CASSTPNYGYTF. In DNA, the CDR3 is TGTGCCAGCAGTACACCCAACTATGGCTACACCTTC.

The J gene is TRBJ1-5, the V gene TRBV2; the match to TRBD1 covers 7 bases. The CDR3 contains 12 residues. V gave up 3 bases and J gave up 13 bases; unmatched junction bases: 6. Germline V gives CDR1 SNHLY, CDR2 FYNNEI. The CDR3 sequence: CASSDDLGQQHF. The CDR3 DNA reads as TGTGCCAGCAGTGACGATTTGGGACAGCAGCATTTT. Looking up the rest from reference TRBV2 and TRBJ1-5 gives the full variable domain: EPEVTQTPSHQVTQMGQEVILRCVPISNHLYFYWYRQILGQKVEFLVSFYNNEISEKSEIFDDQFSVERPDGSNFTLKIRSTKLEDSAMYFCASSDDLGQQHFGDGTRLSIL.

This sequence joins TRBV2 and TRBJ2-6; TRBD2 matches 12 bases. The CDR3 length is 20 residues. CDR1 and CDR2 (germline): SNHLY, FYNNEI. After removal of 4 bases from V and 2 bases from J, the junction contained 12 bases not matched to a gene. DNA for the CDR3: TGTGCCAGCAGTGCCGACTTTAGACTAGCGGGAGTCGCTGGGGCCAACGTCCTGACTTTC. Protein sequence: CASSADFRLAGVAGANVLTF.

The V call is TRBV6-5, the J call TRBJ2-5; 10 positions agree with TRBD2. V was pared by 7 bases and J by 5 bases, with 10 bases of the junction left unmatched. The CDR3 has 15 residues. Germline V lookup: CDR1 MNHEY, CDR2 SVGAGI. CDR3 coding DNA: TGTGCCAGCATACCAAAGCGGGGGGGCGATGAGACCCAGTACTTC. As protein: CASIPKRGGDETQYF.

The genes are TRBV30 and TRBJ1-1; weak D call: TRBD1 (6 bases). V dropped 7 bases and J dropped 1 base, with 16 bases sitting between them. Per germline, CDR1 GTSNPN and CDR2 SVGIG (reference sequence). This CDR3 comprises 14 residues. CDR3 residues: CASSSGTPNTEAFF. As DNA, the CDR3 is TGTGCCTCATCATCCGGGACACCGAACACTGAAGCTTTCTTT.

The chain combines TRBV6-2 or TRBV6-3 with TRBJ2-1; 14 positions agree with TRBD2. V dropped 6 bases and J dropped 7; count of bases not matched to a gene: 5. This CDR3 spans 15 amino acids. Germline CDR1 reads MNHEY; CDR2 reads SVGEGT. CDR3 bases: TGTGCCAGCAGCCGACTAGCGGGGGGGAGTAATGAGCAGTTCTTC. Protein sequence: CASSRLAGGSNEQFF.

As regards this clone: Other DNA sequences in this specimen translate into the identical CDR3. The J gene is TRBJ1-1, the V gene TRBV20-1; the D gene is possibly TRBD1 (5 bases). V was cut by 3 bases and J by 7 bases, with 6 bases left in between. Germline V gives CDR1 DFQATT, CDR2 SNEGSKA (reference sequence). This CDR3 has 10 residues. CDR3 protein: CSARQGEAFF. As DNA, the CDR3 is TGCAGTGCTAGGCAGGGTGAAGCTTTCTTT.

The V call is TRBV5-1, the J call TRBJ1-5; 8 positions match TRBD1. V lost 4 bases, J lost 4 bases, and 4 bases stayed unmatched. CDR3 length: 14 amino acids. Germline V lookup: CDR1 SGHRS, CDR2 YFSETQ. Written as DNA, the CDR3 is TGCGCCAGCAGCGTGACAGGGGAAAATCAGCCCCAGCATTTT. As protein: CASSVTGENQPQHF. The full variable domain, completed using reference TRBV5-1 and TRBJ1-5, is KAGVTQTPRYLIKTRGQQVTLSCSPISGHRSVSWYQQTPGQGLQFLFEYFSETQRNKGNFPGRFSGRQFSNSRSEMNVSTLELGDSALYLCASSVTGENQPQHFGDGTRLSIL.

The V gene is TRBV7-9, the J gene TRBJ2-7; a weak D match, TRBD2 (6 bases). The CDR3 totals 15 residues. Trimming stripped 5 bases from V and 4 bases from J, with 18 bases between. Germline values: CDR1 SEHNR, CDR2 FQNEAQ (reference sequence). The CDR3 DNA reads TGTGCCAGCAGCGAGGACCGGGGGACGTCTTACGAGCAGTACTTC. Amino acids: CASSEDRGTSYEQYF.

This clone was picked up one time. This rearrangement joins TRBV6-5 to TRBJ1-1; unclear D gene. The CDR3 runs to 14 residues. V was clipped by 2 bases and J by 5 bases, with 12 bases between them. CDR1 is MNHEY and CDR2 is SVGAGI in the germline V gene. CDR3 loop: CASSYPTSGTEAFF. CDR3 DNA: TGTGCCAGCAGTTACCCCACATCGGGGACTGAAGCTTTCTTT.

The V call is TRBV25-1, the J call TRBJ2-6, with D possibly being TRBD1 (5 bases). The V end lost 2 bases, the J end lost 4 bases, and 9 bases lay between the germline ends. The CDR3 contains 15 residues. Germline CDR1 reads MGHDK; CDR2 reads SYGVNS. The CDR3 nucleotides read TGTGCCAGCAGTGAACAGGGCTCCGGGGCCAACGTCCTGACTTTC. Amino acid sequence: CASSEQGSGANVLTF.

The chain joins TRBV7-9 to TRBJ2-2; TRBD2 matches 8 bases. The CDR3 runs 15 residues. CDR1 is SEHNR, CDR2 FQNEAQ, per germline (reference sequence). The ends lost 5 bases at V and 5 bases at J; junction bases unmatched: 7. The CDR3 is CASSLSGSHTGELFF. The CDR3 coding sequence is TGTGCCAGCAGCCTGAGCGGGAGTCATACCGGGGAGCTGTTTTTT.

This clone was counted only a few times. V usage is TRBV19 and J usage is TRBJ1-1; D is undetermined. The CDR3 runs to 12 residues. Trimming shortened V by 3 bases and J by 7 bases, and 9 bases separated the two germline ends. In germline, CDR1 is LNHDA, CDR2 SQIVND (reference sequence). This CDR3 reads CASSIHGGEAFF. As DNA, the CDR3 is TGTGCCAGTAGTATCCACGGTGGTGAAGCTTTCTTT.

The chain combines TRBV3-1 (or the pseudogene TRBV3-2) with TRBJ2-7; possible D gene TRBD2, 6 bases. This CDR3 spans 16 amino acids. Trimming left V 3 bases short and J 7 bases short, with 22 bases between. Germline V CDR1 and CDR2: LGHDT, YNNKEL (reference sequence). CDR3 region: CASSQVAAGPRREQYF. CDR3 DNA sequence: TGTGCCAGCAGCCAGGTGGCCGCGGGGCCACGGAGAGAGCAGTACTTC.

This chain links TRBV2 with TRBJ2-7, with a possible D match to TRBD2 (6 bases). The CDR3 has 14 amino acids. Germline CDR1 and CDR2: SNHLY and FYNNEI. The V end lost 5 bases, the J end lost 5 bases, and 16 bases lay between the germline ends. CDR3 nucleotide sequence: TGTGCCAGCAGTAGGGACGGACTACGAAACGAGCAGTACTTC. Translated, it gives CASSRDGLRNEQYF. Filled out from reference TRBV2 and TRBJ2-7, the complete variable domain reads EPEVTQTPSHQVTQMGQEVILRCVPISNHLYFYWYRQILGQKVEFLVSFYNNEISEKSEIFDDQFSVERPDGSNFTLKIRSTKLEDSAMYFCASSRDGLRNEQYFGPGTRLTVT.

This sequence joins TRBV12-2 and TRBJ2-1; the DNA was not used to check the table's D call, TRBD2. TRBV12-2 is a pseudogene segment. The CDR3 extends over 19 amino acids. CDR3 sequence (DNA): TGTGCAAGTCGCTTAGCGGGGCTTTTGGGACTAGCGGGAGGGGATGAGCAGTTCTTC. It codes for CASRLAGLLGLAGGDEQFF.

This sequence joins TRBV5-8 and TRBJ2-5; D is possibly TRBD1 (6 bases). Germline assignment: CDR1 SGHTS and CDR2 YDEGEE. V was clipped by 0 bases and J by 2 bases, with 14 bases between them. CDR3 length: 16 amino acids. CDR3 sequence: CASSLGSGVIQETQYF. CDR3 coding DNA: TGTGCCAGCAGCTTGGGGTCAGGGGTAATACAAGAGACCCAGTACTTC.

V usage is TRBV6-5 and J usage is TRBJ1-4, with 8 bases lining up with TRBD1. Germline CDR1 and CDR2: MNHEY and SVGAGI. V was clipped by 2 bases and J by 10 bases; unmatched bases: 9. The CDR3 has 15 amino acids. The CDR3 nucleotides read TGTGCCAGCAGTTACACCAGGGGGCAGAGGGGAAAACTGTTTTTT. Its translation: CASSYTRGQRGKLFF.

This clone is a singleton in its sample. V is TRBV11-2 and J is TRBJ2-7; the D is unclear. V lost 5 bases, J lost 0 bases, and 11 bases lay in between. Germline V CDR1 and CDR2: SGHAT, FQNNGV. CDR3 length: 14 amino acids. The DNA of the CDR3 is TGTGCCAGCAGCAGAGACTTGAGCTCCTACGAGCAGTACTTC. It codes for CASSRDLSSYEQYF. The whole variable domain, remainder taken from reference TRBV11-2 and TRBJ2-7, is EAGVAQSPRYKIIEKRQSVAFWCNPISGHATLYWYQQILGQGPKLLIQFQNNGVVDDSQLPKDRFSAERLKGVDSTLKIQPAKLEDSAVYLCASSRDLSSYEQYFGPGTRLTVT.

This chain connects TRBV6-6 to TRBJ1-4; D gene uncertain. CDR3 size: 14 residues. CDR1 and CDR2 from the germline V gene are MNHNY and SVGAGI (reference sequence). The V and J ends lost 6 bases and 5 bases respectively, with 13 bases between them. CDR3 nucleotides: TGTGCCAGCAGCCCAGCGGGTACCAATGAAAAACTGTTTTTT. It specifies CASSPAGTNEKLFF.

Here the CDR3 reads CASSLPGANTGELFF. CDR3 in DNA: TGTGCCAGCTCACTCCCGGGTGCGAACACCGGGGAGCTGTTTTTT. J is TRBJ2-2 and V is TRBV18; D remains unclear. The CDR3 runs to 15 residues. V was cut by 4 bases and J by 0 bases, with 9 bases left in between. Germline values: CDR1 KGHSH, CDR2 LQKENI.

This rearrangement joins TRBV2 to TRBJ2-3; 11 bases line up with TRBD2. The V gene end was trimmed by 4 bases and the J gene end by 2 bases; junction bases not matched to a gene: 8. This CDR3 region has 17 residues. Germline CDR1 SNHLY, CDR2 FYNNEI. The CDR3 DNA reads TGTGCCAGCAGTGCCCCGACTAGCGGGGCCGCCACAGATACGCAGTATTTT. Its protein is CASSAPTSGAATDTQYF.

The chain is built from TRBV11-2 and TRBJ2-7; D gene ambiguous. CDR3 length: 15 residues. Germline loops: CDR1 SGHAT, CDR2 FQNNGV. Trimming took 2 bases from V and 2 from J, leaving 13 bases between them. The DNA for the CDR3 is TGTGCCAGCAGCTTAAATTTCGCCACGGCCTACGAGCAGTACTTC. Encoded protein: CASSLNFATAYEQYF.